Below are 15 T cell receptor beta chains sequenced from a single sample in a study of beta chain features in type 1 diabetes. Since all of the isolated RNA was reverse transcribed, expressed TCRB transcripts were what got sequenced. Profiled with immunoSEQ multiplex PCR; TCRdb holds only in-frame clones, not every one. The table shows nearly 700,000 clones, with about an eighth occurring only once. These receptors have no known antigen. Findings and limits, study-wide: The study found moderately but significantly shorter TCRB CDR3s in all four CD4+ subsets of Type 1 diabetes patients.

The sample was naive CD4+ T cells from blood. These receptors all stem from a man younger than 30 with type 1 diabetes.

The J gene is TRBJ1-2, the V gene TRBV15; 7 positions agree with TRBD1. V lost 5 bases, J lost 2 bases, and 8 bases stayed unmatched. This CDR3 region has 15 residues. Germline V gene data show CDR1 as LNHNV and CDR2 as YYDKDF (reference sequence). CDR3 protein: CATSVPGQRNYGYTF. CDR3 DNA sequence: TGTGCCACCAGCGTTCCGGGACAGAGAAACTATGGCTACACCTTC.

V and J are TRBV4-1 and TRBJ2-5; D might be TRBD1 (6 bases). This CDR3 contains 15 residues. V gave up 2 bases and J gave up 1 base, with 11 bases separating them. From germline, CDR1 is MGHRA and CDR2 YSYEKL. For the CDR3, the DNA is TGCGCCAGCAGCCAACCCGGACAGCCCCAAGAGACCCAGTACTTC. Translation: CASSQPGQPQETQYF.

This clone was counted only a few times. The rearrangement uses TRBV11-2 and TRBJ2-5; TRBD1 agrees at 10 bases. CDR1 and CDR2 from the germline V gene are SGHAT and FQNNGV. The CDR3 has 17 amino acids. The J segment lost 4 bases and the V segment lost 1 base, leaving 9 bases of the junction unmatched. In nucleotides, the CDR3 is TGTGCCAGCAGCTTAGGATGGGGACAGGGGAAACTAGAGACCCAGTACTTC. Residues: CASSLGWGQGKLETQYF.

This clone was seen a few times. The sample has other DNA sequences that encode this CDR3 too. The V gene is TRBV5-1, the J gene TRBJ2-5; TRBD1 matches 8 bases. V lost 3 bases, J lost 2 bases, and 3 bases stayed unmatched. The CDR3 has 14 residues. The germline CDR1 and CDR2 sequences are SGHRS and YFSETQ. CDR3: CASSSGQGQETQYF. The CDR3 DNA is TGCGCCAGCAGCTCCGGACAGGGACAAGAGACCCAGTACTTC.

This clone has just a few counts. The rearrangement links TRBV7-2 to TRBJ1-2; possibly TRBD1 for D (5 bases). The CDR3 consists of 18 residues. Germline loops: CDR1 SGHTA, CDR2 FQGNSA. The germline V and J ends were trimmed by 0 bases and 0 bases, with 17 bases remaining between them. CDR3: CASSLAAGGGEANYGYTF. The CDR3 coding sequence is TGTGCCAGCAGCTTAGCGGCGGGGGGTGGCGAAGCTAACTATGGCTACACCTTC.

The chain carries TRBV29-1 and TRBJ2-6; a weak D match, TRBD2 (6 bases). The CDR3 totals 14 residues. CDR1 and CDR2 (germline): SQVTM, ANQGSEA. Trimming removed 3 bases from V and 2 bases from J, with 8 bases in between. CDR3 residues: CSVDTGAGANVLTF. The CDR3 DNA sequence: TGCAGCGTTGACACGGGGGCTGGGGCCAACGTCCTGACTTTC.

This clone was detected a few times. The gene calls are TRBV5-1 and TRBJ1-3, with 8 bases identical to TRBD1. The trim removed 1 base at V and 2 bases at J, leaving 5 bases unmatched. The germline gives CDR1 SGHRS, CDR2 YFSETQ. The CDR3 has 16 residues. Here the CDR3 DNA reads TGCGCCAGCAGCTTGTGGGACAGGCCCACTGGAAACACCATATATTTT. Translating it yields CASSLWDRPTGNTIYF.

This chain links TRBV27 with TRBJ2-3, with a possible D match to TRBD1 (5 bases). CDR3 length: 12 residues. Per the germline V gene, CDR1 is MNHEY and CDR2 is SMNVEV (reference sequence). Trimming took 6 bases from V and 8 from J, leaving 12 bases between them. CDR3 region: CASRYRSGTQYF. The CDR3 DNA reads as TGTGCCAGCAGGTACAGGTCCGGTACGCAGTATTTT.

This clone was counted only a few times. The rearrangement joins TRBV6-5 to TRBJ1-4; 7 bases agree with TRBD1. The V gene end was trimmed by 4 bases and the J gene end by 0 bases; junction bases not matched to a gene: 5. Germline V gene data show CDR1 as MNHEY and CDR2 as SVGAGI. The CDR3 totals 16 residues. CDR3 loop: CASSSDRRATNEKLFF. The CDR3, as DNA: TGTGCCAGCAGTTCGGACAGGAGAGCAACTAATGAAAAACTGTTTTTT.

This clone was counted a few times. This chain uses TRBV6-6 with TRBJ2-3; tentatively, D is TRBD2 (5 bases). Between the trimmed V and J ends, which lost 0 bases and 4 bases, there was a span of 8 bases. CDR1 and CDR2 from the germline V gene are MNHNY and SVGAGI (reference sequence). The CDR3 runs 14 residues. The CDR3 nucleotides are TGTGCCAGCAGTTACTCTGAGGGCCCAGATACGCAGTATTTT. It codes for CASSYSEGPDTQYF.

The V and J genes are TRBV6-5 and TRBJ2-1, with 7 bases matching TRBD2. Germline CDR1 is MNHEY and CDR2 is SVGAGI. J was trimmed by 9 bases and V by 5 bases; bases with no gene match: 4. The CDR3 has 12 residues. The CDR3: CASSLRGVEQFF. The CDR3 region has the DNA TGTGCCAGCAGTCTACGGGGGGTTGAGCAGTTCTTC.

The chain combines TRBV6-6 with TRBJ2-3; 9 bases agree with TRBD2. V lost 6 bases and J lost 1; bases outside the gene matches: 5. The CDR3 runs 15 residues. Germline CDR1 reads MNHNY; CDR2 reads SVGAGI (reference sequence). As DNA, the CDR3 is TGTGCCAGCAGAGCCCGACTAGCGGGCACAGATACGCAGTATTTT. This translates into CASRARLAGTDTQYF.

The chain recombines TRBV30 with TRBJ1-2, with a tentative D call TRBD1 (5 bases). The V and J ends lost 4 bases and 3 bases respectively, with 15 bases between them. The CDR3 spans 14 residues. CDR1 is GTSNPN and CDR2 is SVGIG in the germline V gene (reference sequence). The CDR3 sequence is CAWTTPAGYYGYTF. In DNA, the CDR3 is TGTGCCTGGACCACGCCCGCAGGGTACTATGGCTACACCTTC.

The CDR3, as DNA: TGCGCCAGCAATGGGAACACTGAAGCTTTCTTT. Amino acids: CASNGNTEAFF. The chain links TRBV5-1 to TRBJ1-1, with no clear D. Germline CDR1 is SGHRS and CDR2 is YFSETQ. The CDR3 sequence is 11 residues long. With 6 bases removed from V and 1 base from J, the gap between germline ends came to 4 bases.

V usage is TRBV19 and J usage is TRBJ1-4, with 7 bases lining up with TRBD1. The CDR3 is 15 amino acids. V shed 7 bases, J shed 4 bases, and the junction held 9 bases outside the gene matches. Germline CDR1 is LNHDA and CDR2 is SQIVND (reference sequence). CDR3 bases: TGTGCCAGTACTTCGCAGGACAGGCTTAATGAAAAACTGTTTTTT. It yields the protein CASTSQDRLNEKLFF.